This entry concerns a single TCR beta chain. This sample is drawn from a study of T cell changes during pregnancy in multiple sclerosis. The repertoire was sequenced with immunoSEQ multiplex PCR; TCRdb's copy has only in-frame clones and lacks some. The sample carries 70,000 to 80,000 clones, around 85% recorded once. The TCR sequence derives from a female donor with multiple sclerosis, enrolled in a pregnancy study. The specimen was peripheral blood, collected before pregnancy.

The CDR3 loop reads CASSSGTDYGYTF. The CDR3 DNA is TGTGCCAGCAGCTCCGGGACAGATTATGGCTACACCTTC. The rearrangement joins TRBV7-3 to TRBJ1-2; 7 bases line up with TRBD1. Looked up from germline, CDR1 is SGHTA and CDR2 is FQGTGA. The junction had 4 bases not matched to a gene; V was cut back by 4 bases and J by 5 bases. The CDR3 is 13 residues long.